What follows are 10 T cell receptor beta chains derived from one specimen sequenced in a study of T cell responses to AZD1222 COVID-19 vaccine. The assay was immunoSEQ multiplex PCR, and TCRdb's table has in-frame clones only and misses some. In the table there are about 170,000 clones, approximately 90% of which are singletons. This sample comprised peripheral blood, obtained on day 0 of AZD1222 vaccination. All receptors derive from an adult in good health.

CDR3: CASNGRGSANEKLFF. The CDR3 DNA is TGTGCCAGCAACGGACGAGGAAGCGCTAATGAAAAACTGTTTTTT. V gene TRBV2 combines with J gene TRBJ1-4; no reliable D call. The CDR3 is made up of 15 amino acids. V dropped 7 bases and J dropped 3 bases, with 15 bases sitting between them. The germline V gene has CDR1 SNHLY and CDR2 FYNNEI. Full variable domain (remainder filled in from reference TRBV2 and TRBJ1-4): EPEVTQTPSHQVTQMGQEVILRCVPISNHLYFYWYRQILGQKVEFLVSFYNNEISEKSEIFDDQFSVERPDGSNFTLKIRSTKLEDSAMYFCASNGRGSANEKLFFGSGTQLSVL.

The chain has TRBV6-5 and TRBJ2-7; perhaps TRBD1 as D (5 bases). Germline V CDR1 and CDR2: MNHEY, SVGAGI. V was shortened by 6 bases and J by 8 bases, with 20 bases between the two germline ends. This CDR3 has 14 amino acids. The CDR3 DNA follows: TGTGCCAGCAGCCCCCAGGGTAGCCGCGCGAAGCAGTACTTC. Encoded protein: CASSPQGSRAKQYF.

The sample holds one count of this clone. The chain links TRBV13 to TRBJ2-1; 16 bases match TRBD2. CDR1 and CDR2 (germline): PRHDT, FYEKMQ (reference sequence). The CDR3 is 18 residues long. The V segment lost 5 bases and the J segment 8 bases; nucleotides outside the gene matches: 12. CDR3 nucleotide sequence: TGTGCCAGCAGCATCGGGACTAGCGGGAGGGGCTCATTCCATGAGCAGTTCTTC. This encodes CASSIGTSGRGSFHEQFF.

CDR3 coding DNA: TGCAGCGTTGTCGGGACGGCTAAAGGACTCACCTTC. Its protein is CSVVGTAKGLTF. The chain uses TRBV29-1 and TRBJ1-2, with D possibly TRBD1 on 5 matching bases. Trimming took off 4 bases at V and 13 bases at J, with 19 bases between the two ends. The CDR3 spans 12 residues. Germline V gene lookup returns CDR1 SQVTM and CDR2 ANQGSEA.

The rearrangement links TRBV7-7 to TRBJ2-2; weak D call: TRBD2 (5 bases). Germline CDR1 is SSHAT and CDR2 is FNYEAQ (reference sequence). The CDR3 totals 14 residues. The V and J ends lost 4 bases and 4 bases respectively, with 10 bases between them. The DNA of the CDR3 is TGTGCCAGCAGCTCCTCGGACTTCACCGGGGAGCTGTTTTTT. Amino acids: CASSSSDFTGELFF.

The table lists this clone with a count of one. The rearrangement uses TRBV5-1 and TRBJ2-3; D is possibly TRBD2 (7 bases). CDR1 SGHRS and CDR2 YFSETQ come from the germline V gene. The CDR3 is 16 residues long. Trimming pared 3 bases from V and 1 base from J, leaving 15 bases between. The CDR3 DNA is TGCGCCAGCAGCTGGCCAAGGGGGGGAGGCACAGATACGCAGTATTTT. Translation gives CASSWPRGGGTDTQYF.

The V and J genes are TRBV7-8 and TRBJ1-2; D is possibly TRBD1 (6 bases). Looked up from germline, CDR1 is SGHVS and CDR2 is FQNEAQ. Deletions cut 3 bases from V and 4 bases from J, with 12 bases between. CDR3 length equals 14 residues. DNA for the CDR3: TGTGCCAGCAGCTTTCTAGGGACATCCTATGGCTACACCTTC. This encodes CASSFLGTSYGYTF.

The V call is TRBV5-1, the J call TRBJ2-1, with D unresolved. Germline lookup yields CDR1 SGHRS and CDR2 YFSETQ. Trimming pared 4 bases from V and 10 bases from J, leaving 12 bases between. The CDR3 loop spans 12 amino acids. The CDR3 coding sequence is TGCGCCAGCAGCCCCCCGTCCGGCGAGCAGTTCTTC. Translation gives CASSPPSGEQFF.

The chain links TRBV7-2 to TRBJ1-5, with a tentative D call TRBD1 (6 bases). The CDR3 is made up of 13 amino acids. CDR1 SGHTA and CDR2 FQGNSA come from the germline V gene. V was cut by 5 bases and J by 4 bases, with 9 bases left in between. CDR3 sequence reads: CASSIRGNQPQHF. The CDR3 DNA follows: TGTGCCAGCAGCATCAGGGGAAATCAGCCCCAGCATTTT.

This chain links TRBV5-6 with TRBJ1-5; D perhaps matches TRBD1 (5 bases). CDR3 length equals 16 residues. Germline loops: CDR1 SGHDT, CDR2 YYEEEE. Trimming left V 4 bases short and J 3 bases short, with 17 bases between. CDR3 nucleotide sequence: TGTGCCAGCAGCCTTGGACACCGAGGTCTCAATCAGCCCCAGCATTTT. Amino acids: CASSLGHRGLNQPQHF.